The rows below give T cell receptor beta chains drawn from one sample of a study of T cell changes during pregnancy in multiple sclerosis. Here immunoSEQ multiplex PCR was the method, and the copy in TCRdb shows in-frame clones only, minus some. The table records 30,000 to 35,000 clones, approximately 90% of them present only once. The material was CD8+ T cells from peripheral blood mononuclear cells, obtained in the first trimester of pregnancy. All receptors derive from a female donor with multiple sclerosis, enrolled in a pregnancy study. CDR3s include the opening cysteine and the closing phenylalanine or tryptophan. D genes are given only for firm matches. A row's size may be missing; if present it is once, few, many or a size class.

size	D	V	J	DNA	CDR3
NA	NA	TRBV5-5	TRBJ1-5	TGTGCCAGCAGCCATGGACAGCCCAATCAGCCCCAGCATTTT	CASSHGQPNQPQHF
NA	NA	TRBV5-6	TRBJ1-1	TGTGCCAGCAGGTTGACAGAGGGAATCACTGAAGCTTTCTTT	CASRLTEGITEAFF
NA	TRBD2	TRBV28	TRBJ2-7	TGTGCCAGCAGTTTAGGGGGGGTCTACGAGCAGTACTTC	CASSLGGVYEQYF
NA	NA	TRBV27	TRBJ2-7	TGTGCCAGCAGTTTTGGAGGGCTAGAGTACGAGCAGTACTTC	CASSFGGLEYEQYF
NA	TRBD2	TRBV4-3	TRBJ2-7	TGCGCCAGCAGCCAAGATAGTAGACTAGCGGGGGACCTCCACGAGCAGTACTTC	CASSQDSRLAGDLHEQYF
NA	NA	TRBV19	TRBJ2-1	TGTGCCAGTACCCCACAGATGAGCTCCTACAATGAGCAGTTCTTC	CASTPQMSSYNEQFF
NA	TRBD2	TRBV2	TRBJ2-1	TGTGCCAAAAATCGGCGGGAGGGCCTCAATGAGCAGTTCTTC	CAKNRREGLNEQFF
NA	TRBD1	TRBV11-2	TRBJ2-7	TGTGCCAGCAGCTCCTCCACAGGGGCCTACGAGCAGTACTTC	CASSSSTGAYEQYF
NA	NA	TRBV28	TRBJ2-7	TGTGCCAGCAGTTTGAGCCGACAGGCGACCTACGAGCAGTACTTC	CASSLSRQATYEQYF
NA	TRBD2	TRBV4-1	TRBJ2-1	TGCGCCAGCAGCCAGACTAGCGGGAGTGAGCAGTTCTTC	CASSQTSGSEQFF
NA	NA	TRBV15	TRBJ2-1	TGTGCCACCAGCAGAGTAAGGGGGGGAGCTATCAAGAATGAGCAGTTCTTC	CATSRVRGGAIKNEQFF
once	NA	TRBV29-1	TRBJ2-3	TGCAGCGTTGATGCAGGGGCAGATACGCAGTATTTT	CSVDAGADTQYF
NA	NA	TRBV28	TRBJ1-4	TGTGCCAGCAGTTTCGCGGGATATGAAAAACTGTTTTTT	CASSFAGYEKLFF
NA	NA	TRBV7-8	TRBJ1-5	TGTGCCAGCAGCGCCCGAAGGACTCGAGAGGGTCAGCCCCAGCATTTT	CASSARRTREGQPQHF
NA	NA	TRBV23-1	TRBJ2-4	TGCGCCAGCAGTCAATCGAAACCCCCAGTCCTAGCCAAAAACATTCAGTACTTC	CASSQSKPPVLAKNIQYF
NA	TRBD1	TRBV5-1	TRBJ1-5	TGCGCCAGCAGCCCGGGGACAGGCCGAAATCAGCCCCAGCATTTT	CASSPGTGRNQPQHF
NA	NA	TRBV28	TRBJ2-1	TGTGCCAGCTCGGAAGCGGAATTCTACAATGAGCAGTTCTTC	CASSEAEFYNEQFF
NA	NA	TRBV6-6	TRBJ1-2	TGTGCCAGCAGTTACGAGGAACATGGCTACACCTTC	CASSYEEHGYTF
NA	NA	TRBV19	TRBJ1-1	TGTGCCAGTAGTATGATGGGGGGAACTGAAGCTTTCTTT	CASSMMGGTEAFF
NA	NA	TRBV7-3	TRBJ1-1	TGTGCCAGCAGCTCTCTTACTGAAGCTTTCTTT	CASSSLTEAFF
NA	TRBD2	TRBV5-4	TRBJ2-7	TGTGCCAGCAGCTTCGGACTAGCGATAGACGAGCAGTACTTC	CASSFGLAIDEQYF
NA	TRBD2	TRBV15	TRBJ2-7	TGTGCCACCAGCATGGGACTAGCATACGAGCAGTACTTC	CATSMGLAYEQYF
once	NA	TRBV2	TRBJ2-3	TGTGCCAGCAGCCTAGCACTGAGCACAGATACGCAGTATTTT	CASSLALSTDTQYF
NA	NA	TRBV28	TRBJ1-2	TGTGCCAGCAGTTTAGGGCGGCGGGCGAACTATGGCTACACCTTC	CASSLGRRANYGYTF
NA	TRBD1	TRBV7-9	TRBJ1-5	TGTGCCAGCAGCTCAACAGGGGTGAGCAATCAGCCCCAGCATTTT	CASSSTGVSNQPQHF
NA	NA	TRBV6-5	TRBJ1-1	TGTGCCAGCAGTTACTCTCAGGGATGGGCTGAAGCTTTCTTT	CASSYSQGWAEAFF
NA	TRBD2	TRBV27	TRBJ2-3	TGTGCCAGCAGTCCCCGGACTAGCGGGTCAGATACGCAGTATTTT	CASSPRTSGSDTQYF
medium-sized	TRBD2	TRBV6-1	TRBJ2-1	TGTGCCAGCAGTCCGACTAGCTGGGGTGACAATGAGCAGTTCTTC	CASSPTSWGDNEQFF
once	NA	TRBV4-2	TRBJ1-1	TGTGCCAGCAGCTCTACCCCGGGACATCGAGCCGAAGCTTTCTTT	CASSSTPGHRAEAFF
NA	TRBD1	TRBV19	TRBJ1-1	TGTGCCAGTACCCTAACAGGGGGCGTCACTGAAGCTTTCTTT	CASTLTGGVTEAFF
NA	TRBD1	TRBV15	TRBJ1-1	TGTGCCACCAGCCCTCTTCCCGGGACAGGGAACACTGAAGCTTTCTTT	CATSPLPGTGNTEAFF
NA	NA	TRBV7-6	TRBJ2-2	TGTGCCAGCAGCCTGGGGGGTTCCGGGGAGCTGTTTTTT	CASSLGGSGELFF
NA	TRBD1	TRBV7-9	TRBJ1-1	TGTGCCAGCAGCAAAACAGGGGGATCCACTGAAGCTTTCTTT	CASSKTGGSTEAFF
NA	TRBD1	TRBV7-6	TRBJ2-2	TGTGCCAGCAGCCCGCAGACAGGGGGCCTAGCGAACACCGGGGAGCTGTTTTTT	CASSPQTGGLANTGELFF
once	NA	TRBV6-1	TRBJ2-2	TGTGCCAGCAGTGGTCCTGTAACAGGGTCTATCGGGGAGCTGTTTTTT	CASSGPVTGSIGELFF
NA	TRBD1	TRBV19	TRBJ2-1	TGTGCCAGTGGGACCCCGGGACAGGAGGACAATGAGCAGTTCTTC	CASGTPGQEDNEQFF
NA	NA	TRBV14	TRBJ2-3	TGTGCCAGCAGCCACTCTTTCCGCCGGGACTTTAGCACAGATACGCAGTATTTT	CASSHSFRRDFSTDTQYF
NA	TRBD1	TRBV7-8	TRBJ1-1	TGTGCCAGCAGCCTTCCGACAGGGCAGGGGAGCACTGAAGCTTTCTTT	CASSLPTGQGSTEAFF
NA	TRBD2	TRBV7-9	TRBJ2-3	TGTGCCAGCAGCTTAGCTAGCGGGAGCCAAGATACGCAGTATTTT	CASSLASGSQDTQYF
once	TRBD2	TRBV19	TRBJ2-7	TGTGCCAGTAGTTTCGGACTAGCGGGACCGTACGAGCAGTACTTC	CASSFGLAGPYEQYF
NA	TRBD1	TRBV6-4	TRBJ2-7	TGTGCCAGCAGTGACGCAAAATCGTCCGGGACAGGACTCTACGAGCAGTACTTC	CASSDAKSSGTGLYEQYF
NA	NA	TRBV27	TRBJ1-2	TGTGCCAGCAGTTTAGGCGGGGGCGCAGGGAACTATGGCTACACCTTC	CASSLGGGAGNYGYTF
NA	NA	TRBV2	TRBJ2-7	TGTGCCAGCAGTGGGCGGACTAACTACGAGCAGTACTTC	CASSGRTNYEQYF
NA	NA	TRBV29-1	TRBJ2-7	TGCAGCGTTGAAATATACGGCTACGAGCAGTACTTC	CSVEIYGYEQYF
NA	TRBD1	TRBV13	TRBJ2-7	TGTGCCAGCAGCTCCTGGACAGGCTACGAGCAGTACTTC	CASSSWTGYEQYF
NA	TRBD1	TRBV28	TRBJ2-2	TGTGCCAGCAGTCCCGACAGGGGATGGACCGGGGAGCTGTTTTTT	CASSPDRGWTGELFF
NA	NA	TRBV25-1	TRBJ2-7	TGTGCCAGCAGTCCTTCTAGTACGGGCGAGCAGTACTTC	CASSPSSTGEQYF
NA	NA	TRBV4-2	TRBJ1-1	TGTGCCAGTGGGTACACAGGAGCTGAAGCTTTCTTT	CASGYTGAEAFF
NA	NA	TRBV11-1	TRBJ1-2	TGTGCCAGCAGCTTAGATCCGTACTCAAACTATGGCTACACCTTC	CASSLDPYSNYGYTF